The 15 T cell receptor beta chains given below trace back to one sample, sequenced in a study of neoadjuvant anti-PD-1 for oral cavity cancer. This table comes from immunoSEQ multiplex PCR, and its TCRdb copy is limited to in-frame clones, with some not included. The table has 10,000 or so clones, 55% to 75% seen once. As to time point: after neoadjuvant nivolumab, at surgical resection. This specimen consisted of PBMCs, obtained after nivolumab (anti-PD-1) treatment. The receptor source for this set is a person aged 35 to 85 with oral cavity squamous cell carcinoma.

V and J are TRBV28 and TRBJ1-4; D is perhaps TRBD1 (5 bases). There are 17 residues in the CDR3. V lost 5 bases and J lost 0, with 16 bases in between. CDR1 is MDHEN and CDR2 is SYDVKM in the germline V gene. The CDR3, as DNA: TGTGCCAGCAGTCTCCCGGGACTCCTAGCAACTAATGAAAAACTGTTTTTT. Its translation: CASSLPGLLATNEKLFF.

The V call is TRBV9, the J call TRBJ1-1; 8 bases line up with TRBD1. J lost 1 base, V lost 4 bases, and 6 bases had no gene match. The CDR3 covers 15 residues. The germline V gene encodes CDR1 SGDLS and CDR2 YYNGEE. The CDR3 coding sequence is TGTGCCAGCAGCCCCCGACAGGGGTCGAACACTGAAGCTTTCTTT. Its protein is CASSPRQGSNTEAFF.

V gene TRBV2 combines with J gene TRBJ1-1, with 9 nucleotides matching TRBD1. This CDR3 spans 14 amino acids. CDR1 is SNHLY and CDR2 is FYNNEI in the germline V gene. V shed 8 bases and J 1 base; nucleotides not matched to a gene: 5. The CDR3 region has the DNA TGTGCCAGCTTTCGGGGACAGGGGAACACTGAAGCTTTCTTT. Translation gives CASFRGQGNTEAFF.

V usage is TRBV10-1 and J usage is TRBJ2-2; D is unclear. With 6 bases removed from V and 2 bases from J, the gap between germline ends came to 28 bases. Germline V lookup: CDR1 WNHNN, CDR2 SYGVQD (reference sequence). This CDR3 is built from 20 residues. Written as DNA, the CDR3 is TGCGCCAGCAGCCAGTTTGGCGCAGGAAGGATTCCCTCCAACACCGGGGAGCTGTTTTTT. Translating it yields CASSQFGAGRIPSNTGELFF.

DNA for the CDR3: TGTGCCACCTCCAGGGACTACGAGCAGTACTTC. This codes for CATSRDYEQYF. The V call is TRBV6-5, the J call TRBJ2-7; possible D gene TRBD1, 5 bases. The CDR3 covers 11 residues. Germline loops: CDR1 MNHEY, CDR2 SVGAGI. The V end was cut by 10 bases, the J end by 3 bases, with 10 bases between.

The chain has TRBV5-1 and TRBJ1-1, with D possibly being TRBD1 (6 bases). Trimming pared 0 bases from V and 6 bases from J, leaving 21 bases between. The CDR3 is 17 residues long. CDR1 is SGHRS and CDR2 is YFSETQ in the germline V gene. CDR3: CASSLELVGAGSAEAFF. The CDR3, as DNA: TGCGCCAGCAGCTTGGAGTTAGTGGGGGCAGGGTCCGCTGAAGCTTTCTTT.

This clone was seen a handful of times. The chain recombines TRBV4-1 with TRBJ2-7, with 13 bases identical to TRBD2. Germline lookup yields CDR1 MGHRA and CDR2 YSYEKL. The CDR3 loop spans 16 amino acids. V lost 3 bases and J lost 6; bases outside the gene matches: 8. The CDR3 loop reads CASSQAGLAGVSEQYF. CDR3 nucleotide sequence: TGCGCCAGCAGCCAGGCCGGACTAGCGGGAGTATCCGAGCAGTACTTC.

The CDR3 DNA reads TGTGCCAGCAGCGCAACTGGGTGGGAAGAGACCCAGTACTTC. Protein sequence: CASSATGWEETQYF. J is TRBJ2-5 and V is TRBV7-9; D not resolved. The CDR3 runs to 14 residues. Trimming took 5 bases from V and 3 from J, leaving 13 bases between them. Germline CDR1 SEHNR, CDR2 FQNEAQ (reference sequence).

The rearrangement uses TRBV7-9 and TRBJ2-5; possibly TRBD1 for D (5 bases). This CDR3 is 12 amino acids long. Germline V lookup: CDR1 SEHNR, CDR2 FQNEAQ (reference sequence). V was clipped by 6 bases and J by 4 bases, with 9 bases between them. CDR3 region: CASSSQGETQYF. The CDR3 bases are TGTGCCAGCAGTTCTCAGGGAGAGACCCAGTACTTC.

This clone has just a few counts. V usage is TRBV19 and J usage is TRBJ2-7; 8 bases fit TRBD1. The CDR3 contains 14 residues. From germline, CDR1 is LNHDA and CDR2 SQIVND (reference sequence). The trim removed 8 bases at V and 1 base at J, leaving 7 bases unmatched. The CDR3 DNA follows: TGTGCCAGTCGACAGGGGCTGGCTTCCTACGAGCAGTACTTC. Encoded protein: CASRQGLASYEQYF.

CDR3 sequence reads: CASNKELGDYYNEQFF. In DNA form, the CDR3 reads TGCGCCAGCAACAAAGAACTAGGGGATTACTACAATGAGCAGTTCTTC. The genes are TRBV4-1 and TRBJ2-1; D may correspond to TRBD1 or TRBD2 (5 bases each). Per germline, CDR1 MGHRA and CDR2 YSYEKL. V lost 7 bases, J lost 3 bases, and 19 bases lay in between. The CDR3 loop spans 16 amino acids.

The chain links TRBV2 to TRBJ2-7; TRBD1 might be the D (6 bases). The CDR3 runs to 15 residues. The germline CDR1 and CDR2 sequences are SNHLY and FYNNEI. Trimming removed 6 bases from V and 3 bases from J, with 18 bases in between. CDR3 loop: CASRDPTGDYYEQYF. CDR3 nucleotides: TGTGCCAGCAGGGACCCGACAGGAGATTACTACGAGCAGTACTTC. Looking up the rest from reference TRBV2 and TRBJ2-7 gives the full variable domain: EPEVTQTPSHQVTQMGQEVILRCVPISNHLYFYWYRQILGQKVEFLVSFYNNEISEKSEIFDDQFSVERPDGSNFTLKIRSTKLEDSAMYFCASRDPTGDYYEQYFGPGTRLTVT.

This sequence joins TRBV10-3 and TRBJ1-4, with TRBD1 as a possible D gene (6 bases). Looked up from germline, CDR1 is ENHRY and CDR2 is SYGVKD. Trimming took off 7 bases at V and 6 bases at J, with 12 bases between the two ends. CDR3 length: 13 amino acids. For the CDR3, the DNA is TGTGCCATCAAGTCCGGGGGCGATGAAAAACTGTTTTTT. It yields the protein CAIKSGGDEKLFF.

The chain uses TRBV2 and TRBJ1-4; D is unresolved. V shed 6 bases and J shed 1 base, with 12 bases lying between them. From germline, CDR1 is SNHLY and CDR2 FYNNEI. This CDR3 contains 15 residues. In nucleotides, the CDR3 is TGTGCCAGCAGGTGGACCGACTTAACTAATGAAAAACTGTTTTTT. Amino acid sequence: CASRWTDLTNEKLFF.

CDR3 bases: TGTGCCAGCAGCCTCCAGGGGACGGGGTACGAGCAGTACTTC. Encoded protein: CASSLQGTGYEQYF. The chain links TRBV4-2 to TRBJ2-7; possible D gene TRBD1, 6 bases. The CDR3 runs 14 residues. Trimming took off 4 bases at V and 4 bases at J, with 14 bases between the two ends. CDR1 and CDR2 from the germline V gene are LGHNA and YNFKEQ.